The 29 T cell receptor beta chains listed next were all sequenced from one sample in a study of blood T cell repertoires in COVID-19 (dated by TCRdb to the early 2020s). Receptors were amplified or captured by the immunoSEQ multiplex PCR assay. The immuneACCESS repertoire file appears here via TCRdb, limited to in-frame rearrangements. These files lack a portion of the clones; in checked studies, under half of the deficit traces to unresolved V genes, and the cause of the others is not known. In this sample the table shows 250,000 or so clones, more than 75% of which occur a single time. Jointly, the top ten make up 2.6% of the sample. The sequenced sample consisted of PBMCs or T cells enriched from blood (not recorded which). The receptors originated from a woman aged 18-35 years who had recovered from COVID-19.

V and J are TRBV14 and TRBJ2-7; 8 bases are shared with TRBD1. V shed 1 base and J 7 bases; nucleotides not matched to a gene: 15. Looked up from germline, CDR1 is SGHDN and CDR2 is FVKESK. The CDR3 has 17 residues. CDR3 DNA sequence: TGTGCCAGCAGCCAAGTGGTTGGACAGGGAGGACCCTTAGAGCAGTACTTC. It encodes CASSQVVGQGGPLEQYF. Full variable domain (remainder filled in from reference TRBV14 and TRBJ2-7): EAGVTQFPSHSVIEKGQTVTLRCDPISGHDNLYWYRRVMGKEIKFLLHFVKESKQDESGMPNNRFLAERTGGTYSTLKVQPAELEDSGVYFCASSQVVGQGGPLEQYFGPGTRLTVT.

The chain carries TRBV11-2 and TRBJ2-2; TRBD2 aligns across 14 bases. Germline-derived CDR1 and CDR2 are SGHAT and FQNNGV. CDR3 length: 15 residues. Trimming took 5 bases from V and 6 from J; bases not matched to a gene: 2. The CDR3 DNA reads as TGTGCCAGCAGCCCGGGACTAGCGGGAGCCGGGGAGCTGTTTTTT. This encodes CASSPGLAGAGELFF.

On this clone: Additional DNA sequences in this sample encode the identical CDR3. Written as DNA, the CDR3 is TGTGCCAGCAGTTTAGACAGGGGCTATGGCTACACCTTC. Encoded protein: CASSLDRGYGYTF. This rearrangement joins TRBV12-3 or TRBV12-4 to TRBJ1-2; 7 bases are a match to TRBD1. This CDR3 is built from 13 residues. J gave up 4 bases and V 1 base, and 0 bases lay outside the gene matches.

This chain uses TRBV9 with TRBJ2-5; D call uncertain. V lost 3 bases to trimming and J lost 7 bases, with 13 bases between them. This CDR3 has 13 residues. CDR1 is SGDLS and CDR2 is YYNGEE in the germline V gene. CDR3: CASSDEAVGTQYF. Here the CDR3 DNA reads TGTGCCAGCAGCGACGAGGCAGTCGGGACCCAGTACTTC.

V gene TRBV5-5 combines with J gene TRBJ1-1; D possibly corresponds to TRBD1 (5 bases). CDR1 and CDR2 (germline): SGHKS, YYEKEE (reference sequence). The CDR3 has 14 residues. V was trimmed by 3 bases and J by 0 bases, leaving 9 bases between them. CDR3 nucleotide sequence: TGTGCCAGCAGCTCGGGGGGGATGAACACTGAAGCTTTCTTT. It translates to CASSSGGMNTEAFF.

The rearrangement joins TRBV12-5 to TRBJ2-7, with 9 nucleotides matching TRBD1. From germline, CDR1 is LGHNT and CDR2 FRNRAP. The CDR3 contains 13 residues. With V trimmed by 7 bases and J by 3 bases, 4 bases remained unmatched. The CDR3 loop reads CASAGQGIYEQYF. In DNA, the CDR3 is TGTGCTAGTGCCGGACAGGGGATCTACGAGCAGTACTTC.

This CDR3 reads CASSQDQASIYGYTF. The CDR3 DNA reads as TGTGCCAGCAGCCAAGATCAGGCATCCATTTATGGCTACACCTTC. This chain links TRBV14 with TRBJ1-2; D uncertain. This CDR3 has 15 amino acids. CDR1 and CDR2 from the germline V gene are SGHDN and FVKESK. The V and J ends lost 0 bases and 5 bases respectively, with 13 bases between them.

Here the CDR3 reads CASSQDHRGWPDTQYF. The CDR3 DNA reads TGCGCCAGCAGCCAAGATCACCGGGGGTGGCCAGATACGCAGTATTTT. V usage is TRBV4-1 and J usage is TRBJ2-3; maybe TRBD2 (6 bases). The V end was cut by 0 bases, the J end by 4 bases, with 14 bases between. The CDR3 runs 16 residues. Germline V CDR1 and CDR2: MGHRA, YSYEKL.

The V call is TRBV3-1 (or the pseudogene TRBV3-2), the J call TRBJ2-3; D gene uncertain. The CDR3 covers 12 residues. Between the trimmed V and J ends, which lost 2 bases and 3 bases, there was a span of 3 bases. CDR1 is LGHDT and CDR2 is YNNKEL in the germline V gene (reference sequence). CDR3 amino acids: CASSQSTDTQYF. The DNA of the CDR3 is TGTGCCAGCAGCCAATCTACAGATACGCAGTATTTT.

The rearrangement joins TRBV9 to TRBJ1-2; D is possibly TRBD1 (5 bases). The CDR3 runs to 18 residues. Trimming took 0 bases from V and 0 from J, leaving 18 bases between them. Per the germline V gene, CDR1 is SGDLS and CDR2 is YYNGEE. CDR3 in DNA: TGTGCCAGCAGCGTAGACGGCAGGGTGATGGGGACTAACTATGGCTACACCTTC. Translation gives CASSVDGRVMGTNYGYTF.

The chain links TRBV3-1 (or the pseudogene TRBV3-2) to TRBJ1-3; D unresolved. This CDR3 is built from 16 residues. CDR1 LGHDT and CDR2 YNNKEL come from the germline V gene (reference sequence). V was clipped by 0 bases and J by 0 bases, with 9 bases between them. DNA for the CDR3: TGTGCCAGCAGCCAAGATCTGCGGCTCTCTGGAAACACCATATATTTT. It codes for CASSQDLRLSGNTIYF.

V gene TRBV19 combines with J gene TRBJ2-1, with a weak D call TRBD2 (6 bases). V was shortened by 5 bases and J by 7 bases, with 12 bases between the two germline ends. Germline values: CDR1 LNHDA, CDR2 SQIVND (reference sequence). This CDR3 has 13 residues. The CDR3: CASSPPGGNEQFF. In nucleotides, the CDR3 is TGTGCCAGTAGTCCCCCCGGGGGAAATGAGCAGTTCTTC.

This clone has just a few counts. The chain uses TRBV2 and TRBJ1-1, with D possibly matching TRBD1 (5 bases). V gave up 6 bases and J gave up 5 bases, with 19 bases separating them. Germline V gives CDR1 SNHLY, CDR2 FYNNEI. This CDR3 has 15 residues. In DNA, the CDR3 is TGTGCCAGCAGGACTCAATTAGTGGGGACTACTGAAGCTTTCTTT. Residues: CASRTQLVGTTEAFF.

The V and J genes are TRBV18 and TRBJ1-4, with 7 bases fitting TRBD1. This CDR3 comprises 15 residues. Germline loops: CDR1 KGHSH, CDR2 LQKENI. V shed 0 bases and J 2 bases; nucleotides not matched to a gene: 0. CDR3 sequence: CASSPPGQTNEKLFF. The DNA of the CDR3 is TGTGCCAGCTCACCACCGGGACAGACTAATGAAAAACTGTTTTTT.

The rearrangement joins TRBV19 to TRBJ1-2; 7 nucleotides line up with TRBD1. The germline CDR1 and CDR2 sequences are LNHDA and SQIVND (reference sequence). With V trimmed by 5 bases and J by 4 bases, 7 bases remained unmatched. This CDR3 comprises 14 residues. CDR3 region: CASSPWGQSYGYTF. CDR3 coding DNA: TGTGCCAGTAGTCCCTGGGGACAGTCCTATGGCTACACCTTC.

The chain has TRBV7-8 and TRBJ2-3, with 10 bases aligning to TRBD2. Trimming at V came to 4 bases and at J to 4 bases, leaving 8 bases not matched to a gene. Germline V gene sequence: CDR1 SGHVS, CDR2 FQNEAQ. The CDR3 contains 16 residues. CDR3 coding DNA: TGTGCCAGCAGCTCCAGCCTAGCGGGAGTGGCAGATACGCAGTATTTT. It specifies CASSSSLAGVADTQYF.

This chain connects TRBV29-1 to TRBJ2-7; no reliable D call. The CDR3 totals 14 residues. V was clipped by 5 bases and J by 0 bases, with 14 bases between them. From germline, CDR1 is SQVTM and CDR2 ANQGSEA. The CDR3 loop reads CSVQPLQDSYEQYF. The CDR3 DNA follows: TGCAGCGTTCAACCCCTCCAGGACTCCTACGAGCAGTACTTC.

V is TRBV7-2 and J is TRBJ2-1; weak D call: TRBD2 (6 bases). There are 18 residues in the CDR3. V was pared by 3 bases and J by 4 bases, with 22 bases between. Germline CDR1 is SGHTA and CDR2 is FQGNSA. CDR3 region: CASSLMGLFNELYNEQFF. The CDR3 bases are TGTGCCAGCAGCTTGATGGGACTTTTTAACGAGCTATACAATGAGCAGTTCTTC.

The chain combines TRBV2 with TRBJ1-4; the match to TRBD1 covers 7 bases. Unmatched junction bases numbered 10, after V lost 10 bases and J lost 8 bases. Germline V gives CDR1 SNHLY, CDR2 FYNNEI. The CDR3 loop spans 13 amino acids. The CDR3: CATTGQPSEKLFF. The CDR3, as DNA: TGTGCCACGACGGGACAGCCCTCGGAAAAACTGTTTTTT.

This clone occurred a few times. Here the CDR3 reads CASSLAAPTGTSGYEQYF. Written as DNA, the CDR3 is TGTGCCAGCAGCTTAGCTGCCCCGACCGGGACTAGCGGGTACGAGCAGTACTTC. The genes are TRBV11-1 and TRBJ2-7; TRBD2 agrees at 12 bases. Per the germline V gene, CDR1 is SGHAT and CDR2 is FQDESV (reference sequence). The ends lost 0 bases at V and 4 bases at J; junction bases unmatched: 10. The CDR3 covers 18 residues.

The genes are TRBV24-1 and TRBJ2-3, with D perhaps TRBD1 (5 bases). Germline values: CDR1 KGHDR, CDR2 SFDVKD. This CDR3 has 15 amino acids. Trimming left V 2 bases short and J 1 base short, with 9 bases between. The CDR3 loop reads CATSDSTAGTDTQYF. CDR3 coding DNA: TGTGCCACCAGTGATTCGACAGCTGGCACAGATACGCAGTATTTT.

The chain carries TRBV12-3 or TRBV12-4 and TRBJ1-1; 8 positions match TRBD1. This CDR3 is 13 amino acids long. The J segment lost 7 bases and the V segment lost 7 bases, leaving 8 bases of the junction unmatched. In nucleotides, the CDR3 is TGTGCCAGCACTCAGGACAGGGATGATGAAGCTTTCTTT. Translating it yields CASTQDRDDEAFF.

The rearrangement uses TRBV7-3 and TRBJ2-2; TRBD2 aligns across 7 bases. V shed 5 bases, J shed 5 bases, and the junction held 11 bases outside the gene matches. The CDR3 extends over 16 amino acids. Germline V lookup: CDR1 SGHTA, CDR2 FQGTGA. This CDR3 reads CASSQSGSGDTGELFF. The CDR3 nucleotides are TGTGCCAGCAGCCAGTCCGGGAGCGGGGATACCGGGGAGCTGTTTTTT.

The rearrangement joins TRBV5-1 to TRBJ2-5; tentative D call: TRBD1 (6 bases). Germline V CDR1 and CDR2: SGHRS, YFSETQ. CDR3 length equals 15 residues. V was shortened by 4 bases and J by 2 bases, with 15 bases between the two germline ends. Here the CDR3 DNA reads TGCGCCAGCAGCCCAGGACAGATAAGGCAAGAGACCCAGTACTTC. This translates into CASSPGQIRQETQYF.

The chain links TRBV5-1 to TRBJ2-7; a weak D match, TRBD2 (6 bases). The CDR3 totals 12 residues. Trimming stripped 4 bases from V and 6 bases from J, with 11 bases between. Germline V gene sequence: CDR1 SGHRS, CDR2 YFSETQ. CDR3 residues: CASSVDYFEQYF. DNA of the CDR3: TGCGCCAGCAGCGTGGACTACTTCGAGCAGTACTTC.

The genes are TRBV5-3 and TRBJ2-1; D perhaps matches TRBD2 (5 bases). TRBV5-3 is identified as an open reading frame with a role that is uncertain. Between the trimmed V and J ends, which lost 0 bases and 2 bases, there was a span of 9 bases. The CDR3 is made up of 15 amino acids. The CDR3 coding sequence is TGTGCCAGAAGCTTGGTGCGGGCGGCCTACAATGAGCAGTTCTTC. Its translation is CARSLVRAAYNEQFF.

The chain employs TRBV7-6 and TRBJ2-7; 9 bases agree with TRBD1. The germline V gene has CDR1 SGHVS and CDR2 FNYEAQ. This CDR3 contains 13 residues. Trimming removed 3 bases from V and 7 bases from J; junction bases left unmatched: 4. CDR3 sequence reads: CASSLDRGQEQYF. For the CDR3, the DNA is TGTGCCAGCAGCTTGGACAGGGGCCAAGAGCAGTACTTC.

V and J are TRBV11-2 and TRBJ2-4, with 8 nucleotides matching TRBD1. Germline CDR1 reads SGHAT; CDR2 reads FQNNGV. Trimming cost V 4 bases and J 8 bases; bases outside gene matches: 10. This CDR3 has 15 residues. CDR3 DNA: TGTGCCAGCAGCTGGAAGACAGGGGATTGGGACATTCAGTACTTC. The encoded protein is CASSWKTGDWDIQYF. The full variable domain, in which reference TRBV11-2 and TRBJ2-4 provide the parts outside the CDR3, is EAGVAQSPRYKIIEKRQSVAFWCNPISGHATLYWYQQILGQGPKLLIQFQNNGVVDDSQLPKDRFSAERLKGVDSTLKIQPAKLEDSAVYLCASSWKTGDWDIQYFGAGTRLSVL.

This clone was seen many times. The CDR3 loop is CASSWNSGRAYEQYF. The CDR3 DNA is TGTGCCAGCAGCTGGAATAGCGGGAGGGCGTACGAGCAGTACTTC. This chain connects TRBV11-3 to TRBJ2-7; 11 bases map to TRBD2. The CDR3 totals 15 residues. Germline V lookup: CDR1 SGHNT, CDR2 YENEEA. V trimming: 4 bases; J trimming: 4 bases; junction bases outside the gene matches: 6.